What follows describes a single T cell receptor beta chain. CD45RO-negative, CCR7-positively selected cells formed the naive CD8 fraction, excluding terminally differentiated effector memory CD45RA+ cells. Study donors comprised healthy, HIV-negative adults devoid of recent acute infection or vaccination. The method was immunoSEQ multiplex PCR; TCRdb's version includes in-frame clones alone and lacks a portion of them. The table includes around 2,000,000 clones, about 95% detected once. This entry is derived from a study of shared clonotypes between healthy human individuals. Study background: Aged between 18 and 49, the donors were a couple of women and three men.

V was trimmed by 1 base and J by 6 bases, leaving 16 bases between them. This CDR3 spans 15 amino acids. Germline values: CDR1 MNHNS, CDR2 SASEGT. Sample: naive CD8+ T cells sorted from blood. The source is a man in his late teens or twenties in good health. V is TRBV6-1 and J is TRBJ2-7; D gene unclear. The CDR3 protein is CASSEVDGSFVEQYF. In nucleotides, the CDR3 is TGTGCCAGCAGTGAAGTAGACGGTTCCTTTGTCGAGCAGTACTTC.